This TCR beta chain came from a study of blood T cell repertoires in COVID-19. Study details: Samples came from the United States, Italy and Spain, spanning acute and convalescent COVID-19. PBMCs, B-cell-depleted T cells, or T cells provided the cDNA or gDNA that made up the material.

Study processing details: Cell counts per sample came from amplifying reference gene primers. Measured with immunoSEQ multiplex PCR; TCRdb has only the in-frame clones, and not every one. V and J calls and clone size are given by that table; D and trimming were obtained from the DNA. The table records over 200,000 clones, roughly nine tenths of them present only once. V shed 1 base and J shed 9 bases, with 12 bases lying between them. The CDR3 runs to 14 residues. Germline assignment: CDR1 LNHDA and CDR2 SQIVND (reference sequence). This chain connects TRBV19 to TRBJ2-2, with D possibly being TRBD2 (7 bases). This receptor was taken from a man between 60 and 75 years old who had recovered from COVID-19. The sequencing input was peripheral blood. The CDR3: CASSIVAGGRELFF. Here the CDR3 DNA reads TGTGCCAGTAGTATAGTAGCCGGGGGGCGGGAGCTGTTTTTT.